This T cell receptor (beta chain) emerged from a study of tumor-infiltrating lymphocytes in primary liver carcinoma. About this clonotype itself: Germline is not matched at one junction end, which may reflect a read error.

The researchers produced TCR beta cDNA from 400 to 650 ng total RNA with a constant-region primer. Investigators got TCR beta libraries out of three nested multiplex PCR rounds, done with slightly modified ARM-PCR. The first two PCR rounds, nine to ten cycles each, used TRBV1-TRBV30 forward primers and a C-beta reverse primer. TCRdb used MiXCR to reprocess the multiplex PCR reads, holding one entry per CDR3 protein. The sample records tens of thousands of distinct CDR3 sequences, approximately 71% being singletons. The study co-extracted DNA and RNA from around 18-30 mg of unsorted bulk tissue. The patients presented with primary liver carcinoma, which was managed through surgical resection. Per germline, CDR1 LGHNA and CDR2 YSLEER. The CDR3 has 15 amino acids.

The sequencing input was tumor-adjacent normal liver tissue. The rearrangement joins TRBV4-3 to TRBJ2-5; TRBD1 agrees at 8 bases. This clonotype was sampled from a man between 35 and 55 years old with primary liver carcinoma and hepatitis B virus infection. The CDR3 here is CASSHRGQDEEIQYF. The CDR3 DNA is TGCGCCAGCAGCCATCGGGGACAGGATGAGGAGATCCAGTACTTC.